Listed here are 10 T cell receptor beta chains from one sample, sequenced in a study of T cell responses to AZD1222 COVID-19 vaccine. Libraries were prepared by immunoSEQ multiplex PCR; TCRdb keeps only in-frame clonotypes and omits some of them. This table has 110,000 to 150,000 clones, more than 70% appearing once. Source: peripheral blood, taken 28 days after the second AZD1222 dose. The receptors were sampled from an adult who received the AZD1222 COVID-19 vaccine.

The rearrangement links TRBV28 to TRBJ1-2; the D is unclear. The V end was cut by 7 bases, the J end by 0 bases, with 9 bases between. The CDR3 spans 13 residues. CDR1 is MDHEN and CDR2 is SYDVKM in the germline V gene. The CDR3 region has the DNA TGTGCCAGCACAACAGCTACTAACTATGGCTACACCTTC. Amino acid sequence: CASTTATNYGYTF.

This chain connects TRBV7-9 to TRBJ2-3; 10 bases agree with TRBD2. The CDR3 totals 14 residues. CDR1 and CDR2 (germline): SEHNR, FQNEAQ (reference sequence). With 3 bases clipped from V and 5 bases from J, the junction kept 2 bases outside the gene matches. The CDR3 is CASSFSGGLDTQYF. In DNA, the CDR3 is TGTGCCAGCAGCTTTAGCGGGGGGTTAGATACGCAGTATTTT.

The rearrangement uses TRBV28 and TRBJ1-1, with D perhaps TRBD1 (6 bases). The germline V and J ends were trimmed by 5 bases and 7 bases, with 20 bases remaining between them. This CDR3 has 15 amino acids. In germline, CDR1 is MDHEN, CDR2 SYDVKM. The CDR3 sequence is CASSTTGMGILEAFF. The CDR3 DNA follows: TGTGCCAGCAGTACAACAGGGATGGGGATACTTGAAGCTTTCTTT.

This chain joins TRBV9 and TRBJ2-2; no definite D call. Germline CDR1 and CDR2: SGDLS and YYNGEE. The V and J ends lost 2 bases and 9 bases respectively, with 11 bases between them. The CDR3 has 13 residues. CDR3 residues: CASSVGDERELFF. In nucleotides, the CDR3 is TGTGCCAGCAGCGTGGGCGACGAGAGGGAGCTGTTTTTT.

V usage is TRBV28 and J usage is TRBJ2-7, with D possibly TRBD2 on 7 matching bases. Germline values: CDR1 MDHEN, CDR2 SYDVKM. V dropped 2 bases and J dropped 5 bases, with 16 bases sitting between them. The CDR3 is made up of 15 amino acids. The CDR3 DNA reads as TGTGCCAGCAGTTTAATTGGGGGCGGGGGAAACGAGCAGTACTTC. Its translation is CASSLIGGGGNEQYF.

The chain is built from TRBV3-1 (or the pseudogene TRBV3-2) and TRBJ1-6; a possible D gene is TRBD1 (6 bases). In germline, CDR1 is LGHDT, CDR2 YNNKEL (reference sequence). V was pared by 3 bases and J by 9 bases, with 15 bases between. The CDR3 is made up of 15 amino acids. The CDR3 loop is CASSQGGTARSPLHF. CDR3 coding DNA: TGTGCCAGCAGCCAGGGGGGCACGGCCCGTTCACCCCTCCACTTT.

The CDR3 region is CASSQGWGGSPLHF. The CDR3 region has the DNA TGCGCCAGCAGCCAAGGGTGGGGTGGTTCACCCCTCCACTTT. The chain carries TRBV4-1 and TRBJ1-6; D unclear. The CDR3 sequence is 14 residues long. In germline, CDR1 is MGHRA, CDR2 YSYEKL. V lost 1 base to trimming and J lost 9 bases, with 10 bases between them.

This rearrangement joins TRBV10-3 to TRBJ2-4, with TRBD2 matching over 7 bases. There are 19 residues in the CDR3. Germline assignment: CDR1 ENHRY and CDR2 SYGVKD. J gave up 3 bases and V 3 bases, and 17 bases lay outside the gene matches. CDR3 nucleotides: TGTGCCATCAGTGATCCCGCGGGAGCCTTGGGCTTGGGCAAAAACATTCAGTACTTC. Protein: CAISDPAGALGLGKNIQYF.

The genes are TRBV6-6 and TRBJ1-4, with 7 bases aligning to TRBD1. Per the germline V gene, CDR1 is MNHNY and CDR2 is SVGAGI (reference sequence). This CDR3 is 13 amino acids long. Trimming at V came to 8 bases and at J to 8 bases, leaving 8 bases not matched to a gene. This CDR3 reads CASGARGVEKLFF. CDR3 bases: TGTGCCAGCGGGGCCAGGGGGGTCGAAAAACTGTTTTTT.

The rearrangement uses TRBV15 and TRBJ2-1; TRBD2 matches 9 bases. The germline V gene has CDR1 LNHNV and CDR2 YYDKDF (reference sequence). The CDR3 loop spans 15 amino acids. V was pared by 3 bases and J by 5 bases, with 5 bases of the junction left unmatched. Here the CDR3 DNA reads TGTGCCACCAGCAGGGGGGGACTAGCAGACAATGAGCAGTTCTTC. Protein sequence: CATSRGGLADNEQFF.